Ten or more counts support the clone carrying this T cell receptor (beta chain). The data derive from a study of T-cell memory formation after mild COVID-19. This CDR3 has 15 residues. V was clipped by 1 base and J by 7 bases; unmatched bases: 3. Germline loops: CDR1 SGHVS, CDR2 FNYEAQ. TCR alpha and TCR beta cDNA libraries with sample barcodes and UMIs came from 5'RACE using constant-segment primers. From the 5' RACE reads, TCRdb called clonotypes with MiXCR, one entry per CDR3 protein. The table lists 75,000 to 95,000 distinct CDR3 sequences, around 15% of them singletons, with 39% in the top ten. The chain couples TRBV7-6 to TRBJ2-1; 11 bases agree with TRBD2. The sequence was collected from a man aged 18 to 30 who had mild COVID-19 (a few samples of this study predate the infection). Cell type and time point are not known. The sample taken for sequencing was PBMCs or a T cell subset sorted from them (not recorded which). CDR3 sequence (DNA): TGTGCCAGCAGCTTAGTAGCGGGGGGGCCTAATGAGCAGTTCTTC. It translates to CASSLVAGGPNEQFF. Filled out from reference TRBV7-6 and TRBJ2-1, the complete variable domain reads GAGVSQSPRYKVTKRGQDVALRCDPISGHVSLYWYRQALGQGPEFLTYFNYEAQQDKSGLPNDRFSAERPEGSISTLTIQRTEQRDSAMYRCASSLVAGGPNEQFFGPGTRLTVL.